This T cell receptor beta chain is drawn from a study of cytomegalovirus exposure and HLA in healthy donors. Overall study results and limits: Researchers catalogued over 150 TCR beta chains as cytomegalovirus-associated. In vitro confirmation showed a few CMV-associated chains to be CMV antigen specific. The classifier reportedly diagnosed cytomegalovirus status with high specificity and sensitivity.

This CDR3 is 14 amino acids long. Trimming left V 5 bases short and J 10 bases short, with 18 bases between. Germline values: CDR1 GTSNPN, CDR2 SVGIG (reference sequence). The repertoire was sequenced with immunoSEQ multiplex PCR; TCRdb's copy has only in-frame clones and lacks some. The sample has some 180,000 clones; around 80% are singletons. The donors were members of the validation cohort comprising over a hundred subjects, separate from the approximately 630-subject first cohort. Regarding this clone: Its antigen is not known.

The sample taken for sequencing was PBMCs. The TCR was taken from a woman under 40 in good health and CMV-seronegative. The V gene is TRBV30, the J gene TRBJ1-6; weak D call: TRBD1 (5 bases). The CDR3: CAWRAGGGGSPLHF. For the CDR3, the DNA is TGTGCCTGGCGGGCCGGGGGGGGAGGGTCACCCCTCCACTTT.